Presented here are 24 T cell receptor beta chains from one specimen sequenced in a study of radiotherapy plus CTLA-4 blockade in lung cancer. Libraries were prepared by immunoSEQ multiplex PCR; TCRdb keeps only in-frame clonotypes and omits some of them. Here the sample spans 78,000 or so clones, around nine tenths being singletons. Specimen: peripheral blood, collected from a patient treated with radiotherapy plus ipilimumab. The origin of the receptors is a human donor with non-small cell lung cancer who had stable disease on radiotherapy plus ipilimumab.

The J gene is TRBJ2-7, the V gene TRBV18; D gene uncertain. Trimming cost V 3 bases and J 0 bases, with 3 bases left between them. Germline V gives CDR1 KGHSH, CDR2 LQKENI. The CDR3 is 12 residues long. CDR3 loop: CASSPYSYEQYF. CDR3 DNA: TGTGCCAGCTCACCCTACTCCTACGAGCAGTACTTC.

This clone was seen a single time. V gene TRBV10-2 combines with J gene TRBJ2-7; no firm D call. Germline V gives CDR1 WSHSY, CDR2 SAAADI. V lost 8 bases to trimming and J lost 7 bases, with 15 bases between them. CDR3 length: 12 amino acids. The CDR3 loop reads CASSHTWGEQYF. CDR3 in DNA: TGCGCCAGCTCACACACCTGGGGAGAGCAGTACTTC.

This chain joins TRBV6-5 and TRBJ2-7; 7 nucleotides align to TRBD1. Germline lookup yields CDR1 MNHEY and CDR2 SVGAGI. Trimming took 10 bases from V and 2 from J; bases not matched to a gene: 8. The CDR3 runs to 13 residues. CDR3 bases: TGTGCCACCGGACAGGCTCGAACCTACGAGCAGTACTTC. It specifies CATGQARTYEQYF.

A word on this clone: The sample has other DNA sequences that encode this CDR3 too. The chain is built from TRBV19 and TRBJ2-1; the match to TRBD2 covers 12 bases. This CDR3 region has 14 residues. The junction had 3 bases not matched to a gene; V was cut back by 8 bases and J by 4 bases. The germline gives CDR1 LNHDA, CDR2 SQIVND (reference sequence). CDR3 nucleotides: TGTGCCAGTTCCCTAGCGGGGGGGTACAATGAGCAGTTCTTC. The encoded protein is CASSLAGGYNEQFF.

This chain uses TRBV5-1 with TRBJ2-7, with TRBD1 matching over 9 bases. The CDR3 length is 15 residues. V was pared by 4 bases and J by 5 bases, with 10 bases of the junction left unmatched. Per the germline V gene, CDR1 is SGHRS and CDR2 is YFSETQ. The CDR3 region is CASSRPGTGNHEQYF. Here the CDR3 DNA reads TGCGCCAGCAGCCGCCCCGGGACAGGGAACCACGAGCAGTACTTC.

The V and J genes are TRBV5-4 and TRBJ2-7, with TRBD1 matching over 10 bases. CDR3 length: 15 amino acids. Germline-derived CDR1 and CDR2 are SGHNT and YYREEE (reference sequence). V was clipped by 2 bases and J by 3 bases; unmatched bases: 5. In DNA, the CDR3 is TGTGCCAGCAGCTTCGACAGGGGGCTGATCTACGAGCAGTACTTC. Translation gives CASSFDRGLIYEQYF.

The rearrangement joins TRBV29-1 to TRBJ2-2; TRBD1 or TRBD2 may be the D gene (6 bases each). Germline V lookup: CDR1 SQVTM, CDR2 ANQGSEA. The V end was cut by 6 bases, the J end by 4 bases, with 15 bases between. The CDR3 length is 14 residues. CDR3 sequence: CSVGSGGTTGELFF. DNA of the CDR3: TGCAGCGTAGGCTCCGGGGGCACCACCGGGGAGCTGTTTTTT.

This chain connects TRBV10-2 to TRBJ1-6; 7 bases line up with TRBD1. The CDR3 is made up of 13 amino acids. The V gene end was trimmed by 7 bases and the J gene end by 8 bases; junction bases not matched to a gene: 5. Germline V gene data show CDR1 as WSHSY and CDR2 as SAAADI. CDR3 sequence reads: CASTRDSYSPLHF. CDR3 bases: TGCGCCAGCACCCGGGACAGCTATTCACCCCTCCACTTT.

The chain recombines TRBV7-8 with TRBJ2-1; possibly TRBD1 for D (6 bases). CDR1 and CDR2 (germline): SGHVS, FQNEAQ. V dropped 7 bases and J dropped 10 bases, with 20 bases sitting between them. The CDR3 has 14 amino acids. The CDR3 sequence is CASTGSGVPGEQFF. CDR3 bases: TGTGCCAGCACCGGCTCAGGGGTCCCTGGAGAGCAGTTCTTC. Together with reference TRBV7-8 and TRBJ2-1, the CDR3 gives the full variable domain: GAGVSQSPRYKVAKRGQDVALRCDPISGHVSLFWYQQALGQGPEFLTYFQNEAQLDKSGLPSDRFFAERPEGSVSTLKIQRTQQEDSAVYLCASTGSGVPGEQFFGPGTRLTVL.

The rearrangement joins TRBV11-2 to TRBJ2-1; TRBD2 matches 14 bases. This CDR3 region has 16 residues. Losses at the gene ends were 6 bases for V and 4 bases for J; bases not matched to a gene: 5. CDR1 is SGHAT and CDR2 is FQNNGV in the germline V gene. Written as DNA, the CDR3 is TGTGCCAGCAGTAAGACTAGCGGGAGGGTTTACAATGAGCAGTTCTTC. Translating it yields CASSKTSGRVYNEQFF.

The rearrangement links TRBV9 to TRBJ2-1; 7 bases map to TRBD2. The CDR3 totals 15 residues. V gave up 3 bases and J gave up 10 bases; unmatched junction bases: 13. Germline-derived CDR1 and CDR2 are SGDLS and YYNGEE. CDR3 DNA: TGTGCCAGCAGCGGAAGCGGGACCCAAGAGGGAGAGCAGTTCTTC. Translated: CASSGSGTQEGEQFF.

This chain joins TRBV19 and TRBJ1-4, with D uncertain. The CDR3 totals 14 residues. Between the trimmed V and J ends, which lost 7 bases and 0 bases, there was a span of 9 bases. Germline CDR1 is LNHDA and CDR2 is SQIVND (reference sequence). The CDR3 reads CASKQPATNEKLFF. DNA for the CDR3: TGTGCCAGTAAACAACCTGCAACTAATGAAAAACTGTTTTTT. The entire variable domain, with the rest obtained from reference TRBV19 and TRBJ1-4, is as follows: DGGITQSPKYLFRKEGQNVTLSCEQNLNHDAMYWYRQDPGQGLRLIYYSQIVNDFQKGDIAEGYSVSREKKESFPLTVTSAQKNPTAFYLCASKQPATNEKLFFGSGTQLSVL.

V is TRBV2 and J is TRBJ1-2; 8 bases fit TRBD1. The V gene's germline CDR1 is SNHLY and CDR2 FYNNEI. This CDR3 has 15 residues. Trimming at V came to 6 bases and at J to 7 bases, leaving 13 bases not matched to a gene. CDR3 nucleotides: TGTGCCAGCAGGAAACGGGGTGGACAGGGTACTGGCTACACCTTC. Translation gives CASRKRGGQGTGYTF. Full variable domain (outside the CDR3, taken from reference TRBV2 and TRBJ1-2): EPEVTQTPSHQVTQMGQEVILRCVPISNHLYFYWYRQILGQKVEFLVSFYNNEISEKSEIFDDQFSVERPDGSNFTLKIRSTKLEDSAMYFCASRKRGGQGTGYTFGSGTRLTVV.

CDR3 protein: CASSLYTLTYEQYF. In DNA, the CDR3 is TGCGCCAGCAGCTTGTATACACTTACCTACGAGCAGTACTTC. The chain joins TRBV5-1 to TRBJ2-7, with D hard to call. Germline V gene data show CDR1 as SGHRS and CDR2 as YFSETQ. V gave up 1 base and J gave up 2 bases, with 10 bases separating them. The CDR3 contains 14 residues. The full variable domain, its missing parts supplied by reference TRBV5-1 and TRBJ2-7, is KAGVTQTPRYLIKTRGQQVTLSCSPISGHRSVSWYQQTPGQGLQFLFEYFSETQRNKGNFPGRFSGRQFSNSRSEMNVSTLELGDSALYLCASSLYTLTYEQYFGPGTRLTVT.

The V and J genes are TRBV10-3 and TRBJ2-3; 7 bases are shared with TRBD1. The length of the CDR3 is 13 residues. CDR1 and CDR2 from the germline V gene are ENHRY and SYGVKD. V was clipped by 0 bases and J by 11 bases; unmatched bases: 5. This CDR3 reads CAISESRGQRQYF. In DNA form, the CDR3 reads TGTGCCATCAGTGAGTCTAGGGGACAGAGGCAGTATTTT.

The rearrangement links TRBV5-1 to TRBJ2-3; D ambiguous. Germline V gene sequence: CDR1 SGHRS, CDR2 YFSETQ. The CDR3 totals 15 residues. With 5 bases removed from V and 5 bases from J, the gap between germline ends came to 18 bases. The CDR3 DNA sequence: TGCGCCAGCAGGGGGTCGGGCGGTACTTTAGATACGCAGTATTTT. Protein: CASRGSGGTLDTQYF.

The V and J genes are TRBV9 and TRBJ2-2, with D unresolved. The ends were cut back, 5 bases at V and 5 bases at J, with 10 bases in the middle. The CDR3 extends over 13 amino acids. CDR1 SGDLS and CDR2 YYNGEE come from the germline V gene. CDR3 sequence (DNA): TGTGCCAGCAGTCTGGTGGAAACCGGGGAGCTGTTTTTT. It encodes CASSLVETGELFF.

V usage is TRBV11-2 and J usage is TRBJ2-7; TRBD1 matches at 7 bases. Unmatched junction bases numbered 10, after V lost 1 base and J lost 1 base. In germline, CDR1 is SGHAT, CDR2 FQNNGV. This CDR3 spans 17 amino acids. CDR3 DNA sequence: TGTGCCAGCAGCTTAGGGTTCGGGACAGCAAATTCCTACGAGCAGTACTTC. Its translation is CASSLGFGTANSYEQYF.

The gene calls are TRBV19 and TRBJ2-1, with 8 bases identical to TRBD2. CDR1 and CDR2 (germline): LNHDA, SQIVND (reference sequence). V dropped 9 bases and J dropped 7; count of bases not matched to a gene: 11. The CDR3 is 14 amino acids. CDR3 sequence: CASTGLAGRNEQFF. The CDR3 coding sequence is TGTGCCAGCACTGGGCTAGCGGGCAGGAATGAGCAGTTCTTC.

The rearrangement links TRBV7-3 to TRBJ1-6; D is unresolved. The CDR3 spans 14 residues. V was pared by 2 bases and J by 6 bases, with 8 bases between. The V gene's germline CDR1 is SGHTA and CDR2 FQGTGA. The DNA of the CDR3 is TGTGCCAGCAGCTTAGCTGGGATTAATTCACCCCTCCACTTT. It translates to CASSLAGINSPLHF. The whole variable domain, filled in from reference TRBV7-3 and TRBJ1-6, reads GAGVSQTPSNKVTEKGKYVELRCDPISGHTALYWYRQSLGQGPEFLIYFQGTGAADDSGLPNDRFFAVRPEGSVSTLKIQRTERGDSAVYLCASSLAGINSPLHFGNGTRLTVT.

The chain couples TRBV6-4 to TRBJ2-3; a weak D match, TRBD2 (6 bases). Germline CDR1 is MRHNA and CDR2 is SNTAGT. The CDR3 extends over 13 amino acids. The V and J ends lost 4 bases and 4 bases respectively, with 9 bases between them. In nucleotides, the CDR3 is TGTGCCAGCAGTGCGGGAGAGGCAGATACGCAGTATTTT. This codes for CASSAGEADTQYF.

The chain uses TRBV5-1 and TRBJ2-3; 10 nucleotides line up with TRBD2. V trimming: 3 bases; J trimming: 2 bases; junction bases outside the gene matches: 3. The CDR3 has 15 amino acids. Germline V lookup: CDR1 SGHRS, CDR2 YFSETQ. In DNA, the CDR3 is TGCGCCAGCAGCTCCGGACTAGCGGCCACAGATACGCAGTATTTT. Its translation is CASSSGLAATDTQYF.

The chain combines TRBV15 with TRBJ1-5; no definite D call. The V and J ends lost 5 bases and 6 bases respectively, with 11 bases between them. Germline V gene sequence: CDR1 LNHNV, CDR2 YYDKDF (reference sequence). This CDR3 spans 13 amino acids. CDR3 sequence (DNA): TGTGCCACCAGCTGGGGAACCCCTCAGCCCCAGCATTTT. Translated: CATSWGTPQPQHF.

J is TRBJ2-1 and V is TRBV30; possibly TRBD2 for D (6 bases). Germline CDR1 reads GTSNPN; CDR2 reads SVGIG (reference sequence). V shed 2 bases and J shed 9 bases, with 8 bases lying between them. The CDR3 is 11 amino acids. This CDR3 reads CAWSRETEQFF. CDR3 nucleotide sequence: TGTGCCTGGAGTCGGGAGACTGAGCAGTTCTTC.